The clone carrying this T cell receptor beta chain has at least ten counts. Its matching antigen is unknown. The diagnoses drew upon clinical symptoms, serum thyroxine and TRAb, thyroid ultrasound and orbital computed tomography. The germline gives CDR1 MNHNS, CDR2 SASEGT. V lost 7 bases and J lost 4, with 13 bases in between. The CDR3 consists of 14 residues. This entry belongs to a study of T cells in Graves' hyperthyroidism and ophthalmopathy. Notes on the study in general: A median about 6 months before onset, the model predicted ophthalmopathy. Stable hyperthyroidism was told apart from ophthalmopathy by a model built on 13 V-J features. Most thyroid-expanded clonotypes above 0.001 were also found in blood.

Amplification of TCR beta CDR3 regions was performed using RNA transcripts as template. TCR CDR3 regions were first amplified by RT-PCR with HTBI primers. In TCRdb, the multiplex PCR reads were re-called with MiXCR into one record per CDR3 protein. The sample has around 450,000 distinct CDR3 sequences, around 14% seen once. Sequencing was carried out using blood. The chain links TRBV6-1 to TRBJ2-2; possible D gene TRBD2, 5 bases. The source is a woman under 30 with Graves' hyperthyroidism. This CDR3 is CASTYPGSTGELFF. Here the CDR3 DNA reads TGTGCCAGCACCTACCCGGGGAGCACCGGGGAGCTGTTTTTT.